This entry features one T cell receptor (beta chain) sequence. This clonotype was counted only a few times. Its antigen is currently not known. The record has no base qualities; no much larger clone is one base away. These data are taken from a study of response to subunit inactivated influenza vaccine (dated by TCRdb to the late 2010s). Some background on the complete study: Deep quantitative profiling of the T cell receptor repertoire was used in the study to follow responses to a trivalent subunit inactivated influenza vaccine.

Trimming accounts for 3 bases at V and 16 bases at J, while the number of junction bases matched to no gene is 14. The CDR3 sequence holds 13 residues, the cysteine and phenylalanine included. The CDR3 DNA has 39 bases and is translated from base 1. CDR1 and CDR2 were assigned from the germline V gene (reference sequence) as DFQATT and SNEGSKA. Library generation was performed with RT-PCR. Instrument used: Illumina HiSeq 2500. The public sequencing data were trimmed at Q25 with fastp and processed into clonotypes with MiXCR by TCRdb, which kept only in-frame beta chains. CDR3 protein sequences are deduplicated, and each keeps its most common genes and DNA. The sample includes around 540,000 distinct CDR3 sequences, with 10% to 15% observed a single time. Jointly, the top ten make up 10% to 13% of the sample. The full study reports these points: It was suggested by the authors that each seasonal influenza vaccination may recruit only a limited number of new T cells.

The clonotype comes from a man aged 50 or older who received an inactivated influenza vaccine. Donor details come from another sample of the same person, matched by shared clones. The starting material was PBMCs from blood, obtained on the day of vaccination. The rearranged chain carries TRBV20-1 and TRBJ2-1, and TRBD2 aligns with 8 junction nucleotides. The nucleotide sequence is TGCAGTGCTAGTGTGCCCTCCGGGACTAGTCTCTTCTTC. Its protein reads: CSASVPSGTSLFF.